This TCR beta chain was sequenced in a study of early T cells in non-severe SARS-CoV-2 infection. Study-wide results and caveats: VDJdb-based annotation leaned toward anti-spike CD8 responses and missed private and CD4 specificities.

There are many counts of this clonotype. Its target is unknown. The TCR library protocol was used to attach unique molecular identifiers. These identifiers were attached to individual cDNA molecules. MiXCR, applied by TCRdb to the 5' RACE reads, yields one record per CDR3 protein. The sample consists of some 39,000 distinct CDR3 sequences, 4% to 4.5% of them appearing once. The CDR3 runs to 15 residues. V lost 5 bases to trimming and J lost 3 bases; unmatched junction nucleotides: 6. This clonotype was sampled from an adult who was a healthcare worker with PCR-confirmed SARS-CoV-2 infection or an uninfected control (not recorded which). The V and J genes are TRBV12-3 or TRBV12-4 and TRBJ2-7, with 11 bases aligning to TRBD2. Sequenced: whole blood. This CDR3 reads CASSQRLAGIYEQYF. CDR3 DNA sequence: TGTGCCAGCAGTCAAAGACTAGCGGGAATCTACGAGCAGTACTTC.